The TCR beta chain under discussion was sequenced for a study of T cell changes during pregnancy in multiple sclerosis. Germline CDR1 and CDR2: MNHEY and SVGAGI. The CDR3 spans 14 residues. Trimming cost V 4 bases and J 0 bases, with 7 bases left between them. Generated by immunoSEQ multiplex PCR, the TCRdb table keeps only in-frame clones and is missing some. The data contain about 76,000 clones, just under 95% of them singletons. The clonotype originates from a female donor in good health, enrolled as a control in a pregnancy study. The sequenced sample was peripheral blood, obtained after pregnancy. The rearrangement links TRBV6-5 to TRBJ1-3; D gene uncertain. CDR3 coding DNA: TGTGCCAGCAGTTTAGCTTACTCTGGAAACACCATATATTTT. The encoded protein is CASSLAYSGNTIYF.